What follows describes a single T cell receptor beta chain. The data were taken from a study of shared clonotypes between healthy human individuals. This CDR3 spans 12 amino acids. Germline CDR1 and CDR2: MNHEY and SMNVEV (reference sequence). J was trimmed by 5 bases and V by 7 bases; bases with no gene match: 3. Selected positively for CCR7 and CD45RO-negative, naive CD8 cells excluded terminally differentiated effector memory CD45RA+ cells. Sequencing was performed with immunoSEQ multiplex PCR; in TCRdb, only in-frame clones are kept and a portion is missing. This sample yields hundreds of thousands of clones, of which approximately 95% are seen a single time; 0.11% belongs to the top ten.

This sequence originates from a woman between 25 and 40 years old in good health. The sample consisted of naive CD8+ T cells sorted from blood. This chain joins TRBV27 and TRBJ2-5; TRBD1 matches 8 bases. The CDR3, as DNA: TGTGCCAGCACAACAGGGGGGGAGACCCAGTACTTC. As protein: CASTTGGETQYF.